These 27 T cell receptor beta chains were all obtained from the same sample, sequenced in a study of T cell repertoires in cytomegalovirus infection. TCRdb re-derived calls from the reads in MiXCR, one entry per CDR3 protein. The data contain under 200,000 distinct CDR3 sequences, approximately 30% of them singletons. Sequencing input: PBMCs. These TCRs come from a human donor in good health (CMV status not recorded). Some clones in this sample may be carry-over from other donors' samples.

On this clonotype itself: One junction end disagrees with the germline gene, perhaps due to a read error. The chain uses TRBV7-6 and TRBJ2-7; maybe TRBD2 (6 bases). The germline CDR1 and CDR2 sequences are SGHVS and FNYEAQ. The CDR3 runs 15 residues. The CDR3 DNA reads TGTGCCATCAGCTTAGGCACGGGGGTTTCGGGCGAGCAGTACTTC. Protein product: CAISLGTGVSGEQYF.

This clonotype was seen repeatedly, ten times or more. The chain couples TRBV7-2 to TRBJ1-1; D gene ambiguous. In germline, CDR1 is SGHTA, CDR2 FQGNSA. There are 13 residues in the CDR3. The germline V and J ends were trimmed by 4 bases and 2 bases, with 8 bases remaining between them. CDR3: CASSSRGNTEAFF. The CDR3 region has the DNA TGTGCCAGCAGCTCCCGGGGTAACACTGAAGCTTTCTTT.

In nucleotides, the CDR3 is TGTGCCAGTAGTAAGGACAGCCTCAGCTATGGCTACACCTTC. Its protein is CASSKDSLSYGYTF. The chain links TRBV19 to TRBJ1-2; possible D gene TRBD1, 6 bases. Germline V CDR1 and CDR2: LNHDA, SQIVND (reference sequence). V lost 4 bases, J lost 4 bases, and 13 bases lay in between. This CDR3 comprises 14 residues.

This sequence joins TRBV6-2 or TRBV6-3 and TRBJ1-1; no clear D. CDR3 length: 15 amino acids. Germline CDR1 reads MNHEY; CDR2 reads SVGEGT. The germline V and J ends were trimmed by 2 bases and 0 bases, with 10 bases remaining between them. CDR3 in amino acids: CASSYGLTVNTEAFF. The CDR3 DNA follows: TGTGCCAGCAGTTACGGATTGACGGTGAACACTGAAGCTTTCTTT.

The chain employs TRBV18 and TRBJ1-1, with D tentatively TRBD1 (5 bases). Looked up from germline, CDR1 is KGHSH and CDR2 is LQKENI. Between the trimmed V and J ends, which lost 4 bases and 3 bases, there was a span of 15 bases. The CDR3 is 15 amino acids. CDR3 DNA sequence: TGTGCCAGCTCACGTGAGATGGGGCGGGACACTGAAGCTTTCTTT. Residues: CASSREMGRDTEAFF.

The rearrangement uses TRBV12-3 or TRBV12-4 and TRBJ1-1, with D unresolved. The CDR3 has 14 amino acids. Trimming cost V 6 bases and J 0 bases, with 11 bases left between them. The CDR3: CASRPESVNTEAFF. The CDR3 DNA reads TGTGCCAGCAGACCAGAGTCTGTGAACACTGAAGCTTTCTTT.

The V and J genes are TRBV14 and TRBJ2-7; TRBD1 might be the D (8 bases). The CDR3 is made up of 17 amino acids. Germline lookup yields CDR1 SGHDN and CDR2 FVKESK. V gave up 3 bases and J gave up 3 bases, with 21 bases separating them. This CDR3 reads CASSHYLGQGLIYEQYF. The CDR3 coding sequence is TGTGCCAGCAGCCACTACCTAGGACAGGGACTAATCTACGAGCAGTACTTC.

With respect to this clonotype: A much larger clone lies one base from this, so it may be a read error. The chain links TRBV29-1 to TRBJ1-2; no firm D call. The CDR3 is 11 amino acids. Germline-derived CDR1 and CDR2 are SQVTM and ANQGSEA. Here the CDR3 DNA reads TGCAGCGTGGCGTTAGGAGGAGGCTACGCCTTC. Its translation: CSVALGGGYAF. Filled out from reference TRBV29-1 and TRBJ1-2, the complete variable domain reads SAVISQKPSRDICQRGTSLTIQCQVDSQVTMMFWYRQQPGQSLTLIATANQGSEATYESGFVIDKFPISRPNLTFSTLTVSNMSPEDSSIYLCSVALGGGYAFGSGTRLTVV.

The chain carries TRBV29-1 and TRBJ1-4; D possibly corresponds to TRBD1 (5 bases). There are 11 residues in the CDR3. Trimming took 0 bases from V and 12 from J, leaving 8 bases between them. In germline, CDR1 is SQVTM, CDR2 ANQGSEA. Here the CDR3 reads CSVEEGRELFF. DNA for the CDR3: TGCAGCGTTGAAGAGGGCAGGGAACTGTTTTTT.

The V and J genes are TRBV11-1 and TRBJ1-1; TRBD1 is a possible D gene (5 bases). The ends were cut back, 5 bases at V and 2 bases at J, with 15 bases in the middle. Germline V gene data show CDR1 as SGHAT and CDR2 as FQDESV (reference sequence). This CDR3 has 15 residues. This chain's CDR3 is CASSNQGWSNTEAFF. In DNA, the CDR3 is TGTGCCAGCAGCAATCAGGGATGGAGCAACACTGAAGCTTTCTTT.

This clonotype was counted a single time. This sequence may be a read error, since a much larger clone differs from it by one base. The CDR3 DNA reads as TGTGCCAGCAGCTCCAGGGTCATGAACACTGAAGCTTTCTTT. Amino acid sequence: CASSSRVMNTEAFF. V is TRBV7-2 and J is TRBJ1-1; D may be TRBD1 (5 bases). Germline V gene data show CDR1 as SGHTA and CDR2 as FQGNSA. The V end lost 4 bases, the J end lost 0 bases, and 9 bases lay between the germline ends. This CDR3 has 14 residues.

The V gene is TRBV29-1, the J gene TRBJ1-1, with D perhaps TRBD1 (6 bases). The CDR3 extends over 13 amino acids. Germline V gives CDR1 SQVTM, CDR2 ANQGSEA. V lost 7 bases, J lost 3 bases, and 15 bases lay in between. The CDR3, as DNA: TGCAGCGGTGGGGGGGCTCAGTACACTGAAGCTTTCTTT. Encoded protein: CSGGGAQYTEAFF.

The chain uses TRBV4-2 and TRBJ2-6; the D is unclear. Per germline, CDR1 LGHNA and CDR2 YNFKEQ. The CDR3 covers 17 residues. Trimming pared 3 bases from V and 0 bases from J, leaving 12 bases between. CDR3 protein: CASSQNPSSSGANVLTF. As DNA, the CDR3 is TGTGCCAGCAGCCAGAACCCGTCCTCCTCTGGGGCCAACGTCCTGACTTTC.

This clonotype was seen at least ten times. The chain links TRBV7-6 to TRBJ1-1; D remains ambiguous. This CDR3 has 14 residues. Germline values: CDR1 SGHVS, CDR2 FNYEAQ. V was clipped by 5 bases and J by 1 base, with 11 bases between them. The CDR3 nucleotides read TGTGCCAGCAGCCCGTTCCTCGGGAACACTGAAGCTTTCTTT. It specifies CASSPFLGNTEAFF.

This clonotype occurred a few times. This chain links TRBV7-3 with TRBJ1-1; TRBD1 aligns across 7 bases. V lost 4 bases to trimming and J lost 5 bases; unmatched junction nucleotides: 7. Germline CDR1 and CDR2: SGHTA and FQGTGA. The CDR3 length is 14 residues. The CDR3 DNA follows: TGTGCCAGCAGCTCCCAGGGGGAGGGGACTGAAGCTTTCTTT. This gives the protein CASSSQGEGTEAFF.

The chain couples TRBV19 to TRBJ2-1; D call uncertain. V was trimmed by 6 bases and J by 2 bases, leaving 11 bases between them. The V gene's germline CDR1 is LNHDA and CDR2 SQIVND (reference sequence). This CDR3 contains 14 residues. CDR3 amino acids: CASRGGTTYNEQFF. Written as DNA, the CDR3 is TGTGCCAGTAGAGGCGGTACGACCTACAATGAGCAGTTCTTC.

This clonotype appeared a few times. The chain uses TRBV12-3 or TRBV12-4 and TRBJ1-4; 10 bases match TRBD1. This CDR3 region has 15 residues. J lost 7 bases, V lost 6 bases, and 8 bases had no gene match. For the CDR3, the DNA is TGTGCCAGCAGCCGCCGGGACAGGGGATCTGAAAAACTGTTTTTT. Translation: CASSRRDRGSEKLFF.

The rearrangement uses TRBV7-2 and TRBJ1-5; possible D gene TRBD1, 5 bases. The V end was cut by 4 bases, the J end by 2 bases, with 15 bases between. Germline loops: CDR1 SGHTA, CDR2 FQGNSA. CDR3 size: 16 residues. The chain's CDR3 is CASSSFGTAGNQPQHF. The CDR3 DNA follows: TGTGCCAGCAGCTCCTTCGGGACTGCTGGCAATCAGCCCCAGCATTTT.

J is TRBJ2-3 and V is TRBV6-8, with D possibly matching TRBD1 (6 bases). CDR3 length equals 14 residues. Germline values: CDR1 MNHGY, CDR2 SAAAGT. The germline V and J ends were trimmed by 10 bases and 2 bases, with 16 bases remaining between them. CDR3 nucleotides: TGTGCCATTTCGGCGACAGGAACCACAGATACGCAGTATTTT. This codes for CAISATGTTDTQYF.

The chain joins TRBV7-3 to TRBJ2-1; 10 positions match TRBD2. V was pared by 3 bases and J by 10 bases, with 6 bases of the junction left unmatched. Germline CDR1 and CDR2: SGHTA and FQGTGA. The CDR3 covers 14 residues. CDR3 DNA sequence: TGTGCCAGCAGCTTGAACCAGCGGGGGGGGGAGCAGTTCTTC. This sequence encodes CASSLNQRGGEQFF.

The V call is TRBV6-5, the J call TRBJ1-3; 8 nucleotides match TRBD1. V shed 6 bases, J shed 4 bases, and the junction held 11 bases outside the gene matches. The CDR3 totals 16 residues. Germline lookup yields CDR1 MNHEY and CDR2 SVGAGI. The CDR3 bases are TGTGCCAGCAGGCGTCAGGGGGCGCTTGCAGGAAACACCATATATTTT. Protein sequence: CASRRQGALAGNTIYF.

This clonotype was detected a few times. The genes are TRBV7-6 and TRBJ2-7; 10 bases match TRBD1. The junction had 16 bases not matched to a gene; V was cut back by 5 bases and J by 9 bases. The CDR3 is made up of 16 amino acids. CDR1 and CDR2 (germline): SGHVS, FNYEAQ. This CDR3 is CASSDPGTGVNGGQYF. DNA for the CDR3: TGTGCCAGCAGCGACCCCGGGACAGGGGTGAACGGCGGGCAGTACTTC.

This chain joins TRBV6-2 or TRBV6-3 and TRBJ2-1; TRBD2 matches 8 bases. The length of the CDR3 is 15 residues. Germline V gene sequence: CDR1 MNHEY, CDR2 SVGEGT. The V segment lost 10 bases and the J segment 4 bases; nucleotides outside the gene matches: 12. CDR3 coding DNA: TGTGCCACGAGGCGGAGCGGGGGTGAATACAATGAGCAGTTCTTC. It translates to CATRRSGGEYNEQFF.

This clonotype was seen at least ten times. The chain employs TRBV7-3 and TRBJ2-2, with 10 bases that match TRBD2. The V segment lost 6 bases and the J segment 2 bases; nucleotides outside the gene matches: 6. Per the germline V gene, CDR1 is SGHTA and CDR2 is FQGTGA. CDR3 length: 16 residues. The CDR3 nucleotides read TGTGCCAGCAGTCCCGCTAGCGGGGGTAACACCGGGGAGCTGTTTTTT. Its translation: CASSPASGGNTGELFF.

J is TRBJ2-1 and V is TRBV15; either TRBD1 or TRBD2 may fit D (6 bases each). CDR1 LNHNV and CDR2 YYDKDF come from the germline V gene (reference sequence). This CDR3 region has 16 residues. Deletions cut 0 bases from V and 5 bases from J, with 14 bases between. The CDR3 is CATSRDRGGLNNEQFF. The CDR3 region has the DNA TGTGCCACCAGCAGAGATCGAGGGGGGCTCAACAATGAGCAGTTCTTC.

In its sample, this clonotype was seen a few times. The J gene is TRBJ1-1, the V gene TRBV15, with D possibly matching TRBD1 (5 bases). V lost 9 bases and J 1 base, leaving 18 bases between the germline ends. Germline CDR1 is LNHNV and CDR2 is YYDKDF (reference sequence). This CDR3 has 15 residues. The chain's CDR3 is CATTEPGGANTEAFF. The DNA of the CDR3 is TGTGCCACTACCGAACCAGGCGGGGCGAACACTGAAGCTTTCTTT.

J is TRBJ1-2 and V is TRBV12-3 or TRBV12-4; 7 bases line up with TRBD1. V gave up 6 bases and J gave up 8 bases; unmatched junction bases: 9. This CDR3 is 13 amino acids long. The CDR3 coding sequence is TGTGCCAGCAGCATTACAGGGGTTAAGGGCTACACCTTC. Its translation: CASSITGVKGYTF.